This TCR beta chain was sequenced during a study of blood T cell repertoires in COVID-19 (dated by TCRdb to 2018 to 2021). Concerning the study at large: Samples from collaborators originated in the United States, Italy and Spain and spanned both the acute and convalescent phases of COVID-19. HLA class I and class II types, where available, came from metadata supplied by the sample provider rather than from assay-based typing. A de-identified subject ID, COVID-19 status, age in years and sex were almost always included in the sample metadata. The repertoires were released in a freely available public database meant as a resource for research on the immune response to SARS-CoV-2. The prospective study material was composed of cDNA or gDNA derived from T cells, B-cell-depleted T cells, or PBMCs. The samples were drawn from two sources: the first 160 participants of the ongoing ImmuneRACE study, and fewer than 1,500 subjects contributed by 6 global collaborators. Deeply sampled blood TCRbeta repertoires from subjects exposed to, actively infected with, or recovered from COVID-19 were included in the dataset.

Participants in the prospective study were enrolled through a virtual design, were aged about 18 to 100 years, and lived in roughly 24 United States geographic areas. Cohort assignment in the prospective study relied on participant-reported clinical history from a screening survey and a study questionnaire. Recovered participants in ImmuneRACE Cohort 3 were defined by two consecutive negative NP/OP PCR tests, clearance by a healthcare professional, or resolution of symptoms. In the prospective study, whole blood, serum and a nasopharyngeal or oropharyngeal swab were collected from each participant by mobile phlebotomists. Additional blood draws and questionnaires over an approximately two-month period could optionally be provided by prospective study participants. Blood samples from the prospective study were shipped frozen or at room temperature prior to DNA extraction. TCRbeta CDR3 regions were amplified from genomic DNA by means of the immunoSEQ Assay, a bias-controlled multiplex PCR. Per the original workflow: Nucleated cell counts per sample were estimated from amplification of reference gene primers within the assay. To quantify the absolute abundance of each unique TCRbeta CDR3 rearrangement, sequence reads were collapsed and filtered. Productive Simpson clonality was computed per sample as the square root of Simpson's diversity index over productive rearrangements. The immuneACCESS repertoire file appears here via TCRdb, limited to in-frame rearrangements. These files lack a portion of the clones; in checked studies, under half of the deficit traces to unresolved V genes, and the cause of the others is not known. The DNA gave D and trimming, while V, J and clone size come from that table. In all, the sample holds 300,000 or so clones, and just over 85% of those were seen once. Under 11% of the sample is held by the ten biggest clonotypes.

General findings and caveats noted by the study authors: Clinical and demographic metadata were provided uncurated, with the amount varying by source and participant.

This clone came up a few times. No antigen is known for it. The sample holds no much larger clone one base away, and base qualities are not on file. The TCR comes from a woman in her late teens or twenties who had recovered from COVID-19. Source material: PBMCs or T cells enriched from blood (not recorded which).

The CDR3 protein is CASSPLQRHSNQPQHF. DNA sequence: TGTGCCAGTAGTCCCCTTCAGAGACATAGCAATCAGCCCCAGCATTTT. Recombination connected TRBV19 to TRBJ1-5, with the D gene call left open. Counted from cysteine to phenylalanine, this CDR3 has 16 amino acids. Of all the DNA, just the CDR3 is kept, 48 bases in frame from base 1. Cut back by 5 bases and 0 bases, the V and J ends lie 14 bases apart. The germline V gene (reference sequence) provides CDR1 LNHDA and CDR2 SQIVND.